Sequencing of this T cell receptor (beta chain) was carried out in a study of blood T cell repertoires in COVID-19. For the study at large: Acute and convalescent COVID-19 samples came from the United States, Italy and Spain. In each case, the material was cDNA or gDNA derived from T cells, B-cell-depleted T cells, or PBMCs.

The authors' processing: Reference gene primers were amplified, and this amplification served to estimate nucleated cell counts. Only in-frame clones appear in the TCRdb table, and some are missing; sequencing was by immunoSEQ multiplex PCR. For V, J and clone size, that table is used; D and trimming come from the DNA. The table shows about 150,000 clones, with 85% to 95% occurring only once. V was clipped by 4 bases and J by 6 bases; unmatched bases: 6. The CDR3 has 14 amino acids. Germline loops: CDR1 ENHRY, CDR2 SYGVKD. The receptor was derived from a man aged 45 to 65 with acute or convalescent COVID-19. The sample taken for sequencing was peripheral blood. The chain recombines TRBV10-3 with TRBJ2-1; 7 nucleotides agree with TRBD2. The CDR3 reads CAISGLAESNEQFF. The CDR3 bases are TGTGCCATCAGTGGGCTAGCGGAGAGCAATGAGCAGTTCTTC.